These T cell receptor beta chains were read from a single sample in a study of shared clonotypes between healthy human individuals. The method was immunoSEQ multiplex PCR; TCRdb's version includes in-frame clones alone and lacks a portion of them. The repertoire has some 2,000,000 clones, less than 95% of them found once; the top ten carry about 1.1%. What was sequenced was naive CD8+ T cells sorted from blood. These receptors came from a young man in good health. Both conserved end residues are part of each CDR3. A D gene is named only where the DNA matches it firmly. Some rows mark clone size as missing; the rest say once, few, many or name a class of expanded clone.

j_gene	d_gene	abundance	v_gene	CDR3aa	CDR3nt
TRBJ2-7	TRBD2	-	TRBV28	CASSFVGGEKQYF	TGTGCCAGCAGTTTTGTTGGGGGGGAAAAGCAGTACTTC
TRBJ2-3	TRBD2	-	TRBV13	CASSLSFRSGTPGDTDTQYF	TGTGCCAGCAGCTTAAGTTTCCGTAGCGGGACCCCGGGCGACACAGATACGCAGTATTTT
TRBJ2-7	-	-	TRBV4-1	CASSQGGAVTYEQYF	TGCGCCAGCAGCCAAGGGGGGGCGGTCACCTACGAGCAGTACTTC
TRBJ1-4	TRBD1	-	TRBV5-4	CASRDRGGEKLFF	TGTGCCAGCAGAGACAGGGGAGGGGAAAAACTGTTTTTT
TRBJ1-1	-	-	TRBV19	CASSEIGALKAEAFF	TGTGCCAGTAGTGAGATAGGGGCGCTTAAGGCTGAAGCTTTCTTT
TRBJ2-7	-	-	TRBV5-1	CASNSVSSYEQYF	TGCGCCAGCAATTCGGTAAGCTCCTACGAGCAGTACTTC
TRBJ2-6	-	-	TRBV4-3	CASSQDRTGANVLTF	TGCGCCAGCAGCCAAGACAGGACTGGGGCCAACGTCCTGACTTTC
TRBJ1-1	-	-	TRBV19	CASSIGGLMNTEAFF	TGTGCCAGTAGTATAGGGGGACTCATGAACACTGAAGCTTTCTTT
TRBJ2-2	-	few	TRBV29-1	CSVGTANTGELFF	TGCAGCGTTGGGACAGCTAACACCGGGGAGCTGTTTTTT
TRBJ1-2	TRBD1	-	TRBV27	CASSDRGHSYTF	TGTGCCAGCAGTGACAGGGGGCATAGCTACACCTTC
TRBJ2-7	TRBD1	-	TRBV4-1	CASSQVGQSYEQYF	TGCGCCAGCAGCCAAGTGGGACAGTCCTACGAGCAGTACTTC
TRBJ2-7	-	-	TRBV25-1	CASSLTGSYEQYF	TGTGCCAGCAGCCTGACAGGATCCTACGAGCAGTACTTC
TRBJ1-1	-	few	TRBV30	CAWSVEGLNTEAFF	TGTGCCTGGAGTGTAGAGGGCTTGAACACTGAAGCTTTCTTT
TRBJ1-1	-	-	TRBV5-1	CASSLIGGPNTEAFF	TGCGCCAGCAGCTTGATCGGGGGACCGAACACTGAAGCTTTCTTT
TRBJ2-7	TRBD2	-	TRBV29-1	CSALAGDSYEQYF	TGCAGCGCCCTAGCGGGAGACTCTTACGAGCAGTACTTC
TRBJ1-4	TRBD1	-	TRBV6-5	CASSSPGGTDEKLFF	TGTGCCAGCAGTTCCCCAGGGGGAACCGATGAAAAACTGTTTTTT
TRBJ1-2	TRBD1	-	TRBV6-1	CASRDRGGYGYTF	TGTGCCAGCAGAGACAGGGGGGGCTATGGCTACACCTTC
TRBJ2-3	-	-	TRBV27	CASSFRSPGDTQYF	TGTGCCAGCAGTTTTAGATCGCCGGGAGATACGCAGTATTTT
TRBJ2-5	-	-	TRBV7-9	CASSLSLRTQYF	TGTGCCAGCAGCTTATCTCTACGGACCCAGTACTTC
TRBJ1-1	-	once	TRBV20-1	CSACTGVEAFF	TGCAGTGCTTGTACAGGAGTTGAAGCTTTCTTT
TRBJ2-5	TRBD2	few	TRBV14	CASSRGGLKETQYF	TGTGCCAGCAGCCGCGGGGGATTAAAAGAGACCCAGTACTTC
TRBJ2-7	-	once	TRBV7-3	CASSPGPSYEQYF	TGTGCCAGCAGCCCGGGACCGAGCTACGAGCAGTACTTC
TRBJ2-7	-	-	TRBV4-3	CASSQDWQLYEQYF	TGCGCCAGCAGCCAAGATTGGCAGCTCTACGAGCAGTACTTC
TRBJ2-7	-	once	TRBV19	CASSAGTLPVYYEQYF	TGTGCCAGTAGTGCCGGGACCCTACCTGTCTACTACGAGCAGTACTTC
TRBJ2-1	TRBD1	-	TRBV5-4	CASSPVSGGGRVGQFF	TGTGCCAGCAGCCCCGTCTCAGGGGGCGGACGGGTGGGACAGTTCTTC
TRBJ2-2	TRBD1	-	TRBV2	CASRGDSGELFF	TGTGCCAGCAGAGGGGACAGCGGGGAGCTGTTTTTT
TRBJ1-2	-	-	TRBV5-4	CASSYGVLVNGYTF	TGTGCCAGCAGCTATGGGGTTTTAGTAAATGGCTACACCTTC
TRBJ2-2	-	-	TRBV6-1	CASSEARLDWSGELFF	TGTGCCAGCAGTGAAGCGCGTCTAGATTGGTCCGGGGAGCTGTTTTTT
TRBJ2-7	-	-	TRBV28	CASSLRGGPPEQYF	TGTGCCAGCAGTTTAAGGGGGGGCCCACCCGAGCAGTACTTC
TRBJ2-3	TRBD1	-	TRBV30	CAWSDWGQGWDTQYF	TGTGCCTGGAGTGATTGGGGACAGGGCTGGGATACGCAGTATTTT
TRBJ1-1	-	-	TRBV6-5	CASSYLEGDTEAFF	TGTGCCAGCAGCTACCTAGAGGGGGACACTGAAGCTTTCTTT
TRBJ1-1	-	-	TRBV5-6	CASSLPTGNTEAFF	TGTGCCAGCAGCTTGCCGACAGGGAACACTGAAGCTTTCTTT